These 30 T cell receptor beta chains share one sample of origin, sequenced in a study of PD-1 blockade in mismatch repair-deficient tumors. Some clones are missing from TCRdb's copy, which holds only in-frame ones; the method was immunoSEQ multiplex PCR. The sample has about 35,000 clones, more than 70% seen once. Sequencing was performed on PBMCs, taken roughly 6 weeks after starting pembrolizumab. These receptors were taken from an adult with mismatch repair-deficient cancer.

The J gene is TRBJ2-3, the V gene TRBV19, with 8 bases identical to TRBD2. Germline CDR1 and CDR2: LNHDA and SQIVND (reference sequence). CDR3 size: 14 residues. Trimming cost V 6 bases and J 4 bases; bases outside gene matches: 6. CDR3 loop: CASSPGGGPDTQYF. The CDR3 DNA follows: TGTGCCAGTAGCCCCGGGGGGGGGCCAGATACGCAGTATTTT.

The chain links TRBV30 to TRBJ1-3, with 8 bases matching TRBD1. The length of the CDR3 is 13 residues. Losses at the gene ends were 2 bases for V and 5 bases for J; bases not matched to a gene: 2. The V gene's germline CDR1 is GTSNPN and CDR2 SVGIG (reference sequence). The CDR3 DNA reads TGTGCCTGGAGTAGACAGGGGAGAAACACCATATATTTT. Its protein product is CAWSRQGRNTIYF.

The chain employs TRBV7-8 and TRBJ1-3; no reliable D call. This CDR3 has 14 amino acids. V lost 1 base to trimming and J lost 4 bases, with 8 bases between them. The germline gives CDR1 SGHVS, CDR2 FQNEAQ. DNA of the CDR3: TGTGCCAGCAGCTTAGACACCCCCGGAAACACCATATATTTT. It specifies CASSLDTPGNTIYF.

This clone was seen once. This chain joins TRBV5-1 and TRBJ2-3; D not resolved. CDR3 length: 15 amino acids. The germline V gene encodes CDR1 SGHRS and CDR2 YFSETQ. Trimming shortened V by 0 bases and J by 1 base, and 9 bases separated the two germline ends. Here the CDR3 DNA reads TGCGCCAGCAGCTTGGAGGCAGAGGGCACAGATACGCAGTATTTT. Translating it yields CASSLEAEGTDTQYF.

This sequence joins TRBV28 and TRBJ2-7; D unclear. CDR3 length: 17 amino acids. The germline V gene has CDR1 MDHEN and CDR2 SYDVKM. Trimming shortened V by 3 bases and J by 0 bases, and 18 bases separated the two germline ends. CDR3 nucleotides: TGTGCCAGCAGTTTTGCAGGCTATCACCGCCACTCCTACGAGCAGTACTTC. This encodes CASSFAGYHRHSYEQYF.

The V and J genes are TRBV27 and TRBJ2-1; 11 nucleotides match TRBD2. CDR1 is MNHEY, CDR2 SMNVEV, per germline (reference sequence). The length of the CDR3 is 16 residues. Trimming removed 5 bases from V and 7 bases from J; junction bases left unmatched: 10. For the CDR3, the DNA is TGTGCCAGCAGTCCCCTTACTAGCGGGAGTCGGAATGAGCAGTTCTTC. Amino acid sequence: CASSPLTSGSRNEQFF.

This clone appeared a single time. The chain combines TRBV6-4 with TRBJ2-3; unclear D gene. CDR1 MRHNA and CDR2 SNTAGT come from the germline V gene. Trimming removed 7 bases at V and 2 bases at J, with 16 bases between. The CDR3 extends over 15 amino acids. CDR3 coding DNA: TGTGCCAGCAAGCGCGAACCTAAAGACACAGATACGCAGTATTTT. Its protein is CASKREPKDTDTQYF.

This clone was recorded a few times. The V gene is TRBV19, the J gene TRBJ2-3, with no clear D. Trimming removed 5 bases at V and 4 bases at J, with 10 bases between. The CDR3 extends over 13 amino acids. In germline, CDR1 is LNHDA, CDR2 SQIVND (reference sequence). The CDR3 is CASSAEWADTQYF. DNA for the CDR3: TGTGCCAGTAGTGCGGAGTGGGCAGATACGCAGTATTTT.

The V gene is TRBV28, the J gene TRBJ2-3; TRBD1 agrees at 8 bases. This CDR3 spans 15 amino acids. Trimming cost V 3 bases and J 3 bases; bases outside gene matches: 5. Germline CDR1 is MDHEN and CDR2 is SYDVKM. As DNA, the CDR3 is TGTGCCAGCAGTTTGGTCCAGGGGGCAACAGATACGCAGTATTTT. Its translation is CASSLVQGATDTQYF.

This chain links TRBV6-5 with TRBJ2-7, with 12 bases identical to TRBD2. The ends lost 5 bases at V and 4 bases at J; junction bases unmatched: 6. This CDR3 spans 15 amino acids. Germline V gives CDR1 MNHEY, CDR2 SVGAGI. The CDR3 region is CASSLGLAGYYEQYF. CDR3 nucleotides: TGTGCCAGCAGTCTAGGACTAGCGGGATATTACGAGCAGTACTTC.

The chain couples TRBV7-9 to TRBJ2-7; unclear D gene. Trimming stripped 5 bases from V and 6 bases from J, with 14 bases between. The CDR3 runs 13 residues. CDR1 is SEHNR, CDR2 FQNEAQ, per germline (reference sequence). The DNA of the CDR3 is TGTGCCAGCAGCACTAACACCCTCGGCGAGCAGTACTTC. Translated: CASSTNTLGEQYF. Together with reference TRBV7-9 and TRBJ2-7, the CDR3 gives the full variable domain: DTGVSQNPRHKITKRGQNVTFRCDPISEHNRLYWYRQTLGQGPEFLTYFQNEAQLEKSRLLSDRFSAERPKGSFSTLEIQRTEQGDSAMYLCASSTNTLGEQYFGPGTRLTVT.

The V call is TRBV10-3, the J call TRBJ1-5; TRBD1 agrees at 12 bases. The CDR3 consists of 15 residues. Germline values: CDR1 ENHRY, CDR2 SYGVKD. The V and J ends lost 4 bases and 8 bases, in that order; junction bases with no gene match: 6. CDR3 DNA sequence: TGTGCCATCAGTGCTGGGACAGGGGGCATTGAGCCCCAGCATTTT. Residues: CAISAGTGGIEPQHF.

The V and J genes are TRBV5-1 and TRBJ1-1; 12 bases are shared with TRBD1. Germline CDR1 SGHRS, CDR2 YFSETQ. This CDR3 comprises 16 residues. Trimming removed 0 bases from V and 5 bases from J; junction bases left unmatched: 5. In DNA form, the CDR3 reads TGCGCCAGCAGCTTGGGGGGACAGGGGGCGCAAACTGAAGCTTTCTTT. It translates to CASSLGGQGAQTEAFF.

The chain employs TRBV29-1 and TRBJ2-3; TRBD1 agrees at 7 bases. The V and J ends lost 0 bases and 2 bases, in that order; junction bases with no gene match: 2. The CDR3 length is 14 residues. Germline lookup yields CDR1 SQVTM and CDR2 ANQGSEA. DNA of the CDR3: TGCAGCGTTGAAGACAGGGGGAACACAGATACGCAGTATTTT. It codes for CSVEDRGNTDTQYF.

The rearrangement uses TRBV7-3 and TRBJ2-7; 10 bases line up with TRBD2. The V gene end was trimmed by 4 bases and the J gene end by 2 bases; junction bases not matched to a gene: 5. Germline values: CDR1 SGHTA, CDR2 FQGTGA. The CDR3 is 15 residues long. The CDR3 loop reads CASSSVAGGPYEQYF. CDR3 DNA: TGTGCCAGCAGCTCAGTAGCGGGAGGACCCTACGAGCAGTACTTC.

This clone was detected a few times. V usage is TRBV7-2 and J usage is TRBJ1-6, with no clear D. The CDR3 covers 15 residues. CDR1 SGHTA and CDR2 FQGNSA come from the germline V gene. V gave up 5 bases and J gave up 0 bases, with 8 bases separating them. This CDR3 is CASSLESSYNSPLHF. DNA for the CDR3: TGTGCCAGCAGCCTAGAGAGCTCCTATAATTCACCCCTCCACTTT.

The DNA for the CDR3 is TGTGCCAGCAGTTACACGGGACAGAGCCGTTCGTTCTTC. The encoded protein is CASSYTGQSRSFF. V and J are TRBV6-5 and TRBJ2-1; 7 bases agree with TRBD1. This CDR3 has 13 amino acids. V lost 2 bases and J lost 15; bases outside the gene matches: 10. Germline CDR1 is MNHEY and CDR2 is SVGAGI.

The chain links TRBV28 to TRBJ2-3; 7 bases agree with TRBD2. Germline values: CDR1 MDHEN, CDR2 SYDVKM. V trimming: 5 bases; J trimming: 4 bases; junction bases outside the gene matches: 9. This CDR3 region has 15 residues. CDR3 residues: CASSGGGSRADTQYF. The CDR3 DNA reads as TGTGCCAGCAGTGGTGGCGGGAGTCGTGCAGATACGCAGTATTTT.

The chain combines TRBV6-4 with TRBJ2-2; TRBD2 might be the D (7 bases). CDR1 MRHNA and CDR2 SNTAGT come from the germline V gene. V was shortened by 6 bases and J by 2 bases, with 13 bases between the two germline ends. The CDR3 spans 15 residues. Here the CDR3 reads CASSRGGANTGELFF. The CDR3 nucleotides read TGTGCCAGCAGCAGAGGGGGGGCAAACACCGGGGAGCTGTTTTTT.

The rearrangement uses TRBV5-1 and TRBJ2-2; 8 bases are a match to TRBD2. V dropped 3 bases and J dropped 0; count of bases not matched to a gene: 10. Germline-derived CDR1 and CDR2 are SGHRS and YFSETQ. The CDR3 runs 18 residues. In nucleotides, the CDR3 is TGCGCCAGCAGCTACCTGGGGGTAGCGGGAACGAACACCGGGGAGCTGTTTTTT. Protein product: CASSYLGVAGTNTGELFF.

This chain joins TRBV30 and TRBJ2-2; 7 positions match TRBD2. Germline V gene sequence: CDR1 GTSNPN, CDR2 SVGIG (reference sequence). V shed 8 bases and J 4 bases; nucleotides not matched to a gene: 13. The CDR3 spans 15 residues. CDR3 DNA: TGTGCCGCCGAGGGAAGCGGGATTGGCACCGGGGAGCTGTTTTTT. Amino acids: CAAEGSGIGTGELFF.

This clone was found once. This chain connects TRBV7-9 to TRBJ2-3; D uncertain. The V gene lost 8 bases and the J gene lost 0 bases, with 9 bases spanning the gap. The CDR3 runs to 13 residues. CDR1 and CDR2 (germline): SEHNR, FQNEAQ (reference sequence). The CDR3 region is CASLAFSTDTQYF. In DNA form, the CDR3 reads TGTGCCAGCCTGGCATTTAGCACAGATACGCAGTATTTT.

The chain has TRBV28 and TRBJ1-2, with a weak D call TRBD1 (6 bases). The V gene's germline CDR1 is MDHEN and CDR2 SYDVKM. CDR3 size: 13 residues. Trimming shortened V by 10 bases and J by 0 bases, and 12 bases separated the two germline ends. CDR3 residues: CAIRTESNYGYTF. The CDR3 region has the DNA TGTGCCATCCGGACAGAATCTAACTATGGCTACACCTTC.

V usage is TRBV6-5 and J usage is TRBJ2-7, with 7 bases that match TRBD1. V was pared by 5 bases and J by 3 bases, with 10 bases of the junction left unmatched. CDR3 length: 15 amino acids. CDR1 is MNHEY and CDR2 is SVGAGI in the germline V gene. CDR3 nucleotides: TGTGCCAGCAGTAACGCCGGGACAGCTGGCTACGAGCAGTACTTC. It specifies CASSNAGTAGYEQYF.

This chain links TRBV11-2 with TRBJ2-1, with 7 bases matching TRBD2. Germline V lookup: CDR1 SGHAT, CDR2 FQNNGV. Trimming cost V 2 bases and J 1 base; bases outside gene matches: 14. The CDR3 loop spans 19 amino acids. CDR3 sequence reads: CASSLSWEGLEPSYNEQFF. DNA for the CDR3: TGTGCCAGCAGCTTATCGTGGGAGGGACTTGAGCCATCCTACAATGAGCAGTTCTTC.

CDR3 region: CASSSYQTGMETQYF. The CDR3 nucleotides read TGTGCCAGCAGCTCGTATCAGACAGGGATGGAGACCCAGTACTTC. V gene TRBV7-9 combines with J gene TRBJ2-5; 7 bases match TRBD1. The CDR3 contains 15 residues. Germline V gene sequence: CDR1 SEHNR, CDR2 FQNEAQ (reference sequence). Losses at the gene ends were 4 bases for V and 5 bases for J; bases not matched to a gene: 10.

V gene TRBV7-3 combines with J gene TRBJ2-2; unclear D gene. CDR3 length: 14 residues. Trimming shortened V by 5 bases and J by 4 bases, and 11 bases separated the two germline ends. Looked up from germline, CDR1 is SGHTA and CDR2 is FQGTGA. The CDR3 protein is CASSPKSFTGELFF. CDR3 DNA sequence: TGTGCCAGCAGCCCGAAGAGTTTCACCGGGGAGCTGTTTTTT.

This sequence joins TRBV4-1 and TRBJ2-5; D unclear. The last part of the DNA fits TRBJ2-7 better; the J call may be wrong. The CDR3 runs 14 residues. Germline V gene data show CDR1 as MGHRA and CDR2 as YSYEKL. The CDR3 spells CASSQVLDYYEQYF. The CDR3 DNA reads TGCGCCAGCAGCCAAGTCCTGGATTACTACGAGCAGTACTTC.

The CDR3 loop reads CASSFGTSGRERADTQYF. For the CDR3, the DNA is TGTGCCAGCAGTTTTGGGACTAGCGGGAGGGAAAGGGCAGATACGCAGTATTTT. The chain has TRBV28 and TRBJ2-3, with TRBD2 identical over 16 bases. Unmatched junction bases numbered 7, after V lost 3 bases and J lost 4 bases. Germline-derived CDR1 and CDR2 are MDHEN and SYDVKM. The CDR3 is 18 residues long.

The chain couples TRBV11-2 to TRBJ2-7; 11 positions match TRBD2. The CDR3 length is 14 residues. CDR1 SGHAT and CDR2 FQNNGV come from the germline V gene. Unmatched junction bases numbered 5, after V lost 8 bases and J lost 2 bases. As DNA, the CDR3 is TGTGCCAGCTCCGGGACTAGCGGAGCCTACGAGCAGTACTTC. This translates into CASSGTSGAYEQYF.